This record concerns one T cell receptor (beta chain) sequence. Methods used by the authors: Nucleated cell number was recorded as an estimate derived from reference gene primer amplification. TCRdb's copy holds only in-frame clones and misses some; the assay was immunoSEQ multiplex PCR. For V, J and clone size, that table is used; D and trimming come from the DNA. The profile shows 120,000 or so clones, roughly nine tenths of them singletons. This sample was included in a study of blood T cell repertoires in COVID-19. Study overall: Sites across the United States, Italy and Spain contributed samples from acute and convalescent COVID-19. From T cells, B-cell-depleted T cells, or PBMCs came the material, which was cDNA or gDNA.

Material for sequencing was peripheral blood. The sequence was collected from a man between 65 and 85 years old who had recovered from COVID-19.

The CDR3 reads CASSLARGHYDTEAFF. The CDR3 nucleotides are TGCGCCAGCAGCTTGGCAAGGGGGCATTACGACACTGAAGCTTTCTTT. V gene TRBV5-1 combines with J gene TRBJ1-1, with 7 bases lining up with TRBD1. The length of the CDR3 is 16 residues. The V and J ends lost 0 bases and 3 bases, in that order; junction bases with no gene match: 8. Germline V gene sequence: CDR1 SGHRS, CDR2 YFSETQ.